The 14 T cell receptor beta chains presented below share a single source sample, sequenced in a study of technical replicates of blood from several donors. The data were produced by immunoSEQ multiplex PCR, yet TCRdb's version contains in-frame clones alone and is incomplete. The sample lists 10,000 to 13,000 clones, approximately 94% occurring once. Sequenced sample: PBMCs. The receptor source for this set is a human donor in good health.

In its sample, this clone was seen once. This chain uses TRBV2 with TRBJ2-7; tentatively, D is TRBD1 (5 bases). CDR1 is SNHLY, CDR2 FYNNEI, per germline. Trimming removed 1 base from V and 0 bases from J, with 7 bases in between. The CDR3 contains 14 residues. CDR3 amino acids: CASSEVQDSYEQYF. The CDR3 DNA is TGTGCCAGCAGTGAAGTACAGGACTCCTACGAGCAGTACTTC.

CDR3 DNA: TGTGCCAGCAGTTTGGGGGCAGGGGCGAATGGCTACACCTTC. Translating it yields CASSLGAGANGYTF. V is TRBV6-5 and J is TRBJ1-2, with TRBD1 as a possible D gene (6 bases). This CDR3 spans 14 amino acids. V dropped 4 bases and J dropped 6 bases, with 15 bases sitting between them. The V gene's germline CDR1 is MNHEY and CDR2 SVGAGI.

The chain carries TRBV29-1 and TRBJ2-3, with a possible D match to TRBD1 (7 bases). Trimming cost V 7 bases and J 2 bases, with 16 bases left between them. CDR3 length equals 14 residues. Germline V gene sequence: CDR1 SQVTM, CDR2 ANQGSEA. For the CDR3, the DNA is TGCAGCGCGTCCAGGGGGGAGGTCACAGATACGCAGTATTTT. Amino acid sequence: CSASRGEVTDTQYF.

V is TRBV19 and J is TRBJ1-1; D may be TRBD1 (6 bases). Trimming removed 6 bases at V and 0 bases at J, with 11 bases between. The CDR3 runs 14 residues. Germline loops: CDR1 LNHDA, CDR2 SQIVND (reference sequence). CDR3 residues: CASSIQGLNTEAFF. For the CDR3, the DNA is TGTGCCAGTAGCATACAGGGCCTGAACACTGAAGCTTTCTTT.

The chain couples TRBV28 to TRBJ2-2; D is uncertain. Trimming pared 1 base from V and 5 bases from J, leaving 5 bases between. CDR1 and CDR2 (germline): MDHEN, SYDVKM. The CDR3 runs to 13 residues. The CDR3 here is CASSLSSTGELFF. The CDR3 region has the DNA TGTGCCAGCAGTTTATCTTCGACCGGGGAGCTGTTTTTT.

V gene TRBV27 combines with J gene TRBJ2-1; 10 bases match TRBD1. J lost 5 bases, V lost 6 bases, and 10 bases had no gene match. The CDR3 contains 16 residues. The germline CDR1 and CDR2 sequences are MNHEY and SMNVEV (reference sequence). The CDR3, as DNA: TGTGCCAGCAGACTATACGACAGGGGGCTTGACAATGAGCAGTTCTTC. It specifies CASRLYDRGLDNEQFF.

V usage is TRBV14 and J usage is TRBJ2-3; 7 bases are shared with TRBD1. V lost 2 bases, J lost 0 bases, and 5 bases stayed unmatched. The CDR3 spans 16 residues. Germline CDR1 reads SGHDN; CDR2 reads FVKESK. CDR3 protein: CASSQWGRGSTDTQYF. CDR3 DNA sequence: TGTGCCAGCAGCCAATGGGGCAGGGGGAGCACAGATACGCAGTATTTT.

The chain combines TRBV6-6 with TRBJ1-5, with D unclear. The CDR3 covers 12 residues. Germline CDR1 is MNHNY and CDR2 is SVGAGI (reference sequence). Trimming pared 6 bases from V and 1 base from J, leaving 4 bases between. The CDR3 nucleotides are TGTGCCAGCAGGGAGAGCAATCAGCCCCAGCATTTT. Its protein is CASRESNQPQHF.

The chain carries TRBV7-9 and TRBJ1-4; D is possibly TRBD1 (5 bases). The length of the CDR3 is 16 residues. V was shortened by 2 bases and J by 4 bases, with 14 bases between the two germline ends. From germline, CDR1 is SEHNR and CDR2 FQNEAQ (reference sequence). The CDR3 DNA follows: TGTGCCAGCAGCTTAAATAGTGGGGCCCTTAATGAAAAACTGTTTTTT. Residues: CASSLNSGALNEKLFF.

This rearrangement joins TRBV28 to TRBJ2-7; D uncertain. This CDR3 has 11 amino acids. The germline V and J ends were trimmed by 2 bases and 4 bases, with 3 bases remaining between them. The germline CDR1 and CDR2 sequences are MDHEN and SYDVKM. The chain's CDR3 is CASSLQYEQYF. The CDR3 DNA sequence: TGTGCCAGCAGTTTACAATACGAGCAGTACTTC.

J is TRBJ2-1 and V is TRBV5-1; tentatively, D is TRBD1 (5 bases). Trimming cost V 0 bases and J 3 bases, with 10 bases left between them. Germline-derived CDR1 and CDR2 are SGHRS and YFSETQ. The CDR3 covers 15 residues. CDR3 nucleotide sequence: TGCGCCAGCAGCTTGGCCGGGCAGGGCTACAATGAGCAGTTCTTC. Its translation is CASSLAGQGYNEQFF.

This rearrangement joins TRBV11-1 to TRBJ1-1; D is perhaps TRBD1 (6 bases). The length of the CDR3 is 15 residues. Germline V CDR1 and CDR2: SGHAT, FQDESV (reference sequence). Trimming removed 5 bases at V and 1 base at J, with 14 bases between. The CDR3 protein is CASSPGAAENTEAFF. CDR3 DNA: TGTGCCAGCAGCCCAGGGGCTGCAGAGAACACTGAAGCTTTCTTT.

The chain couples TRBV5-1 to TRBJ2-7; 11 nucleotides align to TRBD1. The CDR3 covers 17 residues. Germline V gene sequence: CDR1 SGHRS, CDR2 YFSETQ. V gave up 1 base and J gave up 1 base; unmatched junction bases: 7. CDR3 sequence (DNA): TGCGCCAGCAGCTTGACCTCTGGGACAGGGGGATCCTACGAGCAGTACTTC. Encoded protein: CASSLTSGTGGSYEQYF.

The rearrangement links TRBV7-2 to TRBJ1-1; 9 bases agree with TRBD1. Germline V gives CDR1 SGHTA, CDR2 FQGNSA. This CDR3 has 16 residues. The V and J ends lost 1 base and 6 bases, in that order; junction bases with no gene match: 9. As DNA, the CDR3 is TGTGCCAGCAGCTTAGACAGGGGGCCTATGGTATCTGAAGCTTTCTTT. Translating it yields CASSLDRGPMVSEAFF.